The 18 T cell receptor beta chains below were found in one sample sequenced in a study of T-cell memory formation after mild COVID-19. TCRdb re-analysed the 5' RACE reads in MiXCR, keeping a single row per CDR3 protein. Here the sample spans about 260,000 distinct CDR3 sequences, under 20% being singletons. The sequenced sample consisted of PBMCs or a T cell subset sorted from them (not recorded which). Source of these receptors: a man younger than 30 who had mild COVID-19 (a few samples of this study predate the infection). Cell type and time point are not known.

This clonotype occurred a few times. The rearrangement joins TRBV10-2 to TRBJ2-3; no definite D call. Germline V gene sequence: CDR1 WSHSY, CDR2 SAAADI. The V and J ends lost 7 bases and 0 bases respectively, with 14 bases between them. This CDR3 comprises 15 residues. CDR3 nucleotides: TGCGCCAGCACCGTCCTTACCCCTAGCACAGATACGCAGTATTTT. Translation: CASTVLTPSTDTQYF.

In its sample, this clonotype was seen a few times. The rearrangement uses TRBV5-1 and TRBJ1-2, with D perhaps matching TRBD1 (5 bases). Germline lookup yields CDR1 SGHRS and CDR2 YFSETQ. Trimming removed 2 bases at V and 4 bases at J, with 15 bases between. The CDR3 is 15 residues long. The CDR3 region is CASSFGGTESYGYTF. Here the CDR3 DNA reads TGCGCCAGCAGCTTTGGTGGGACGGAATCCTATGGCTACACCTTC.

Many counts were recorded for this clonotype. This chain joins TRBV12-3 or TRBV12-4 and TRBJ2-1; TRBD1 or TRBD2 may be the D gene (6 bases each). This CDR3 region has 15 residues. V gave up 6 bases and J gave up 3 bases, with 15 bases separating them. CDR3 nucleotides: TGTGCCAGCAGCCGGGGGCCCAGGGGCTACAATGAGCAGTTCTTC. It specifies CASSRGPRGYNEQFF.

This clonotype was seen a handful of times. The V gene is TRBV7-9, the J gene TRBJ2-6; TRBD1 matches 8 bases. This CDR3 contains 18 residues. V lost 3 bases and J lost 0; bases outside the gene matches: 7. Germline V gene data show CDR1 as SEHNR and CDR2 as FQNEAQ (reference sequence). This chain's CDR3 is CASSFGQGFFSGANVLTF. The DNA of the CDR3 is TGTGCCAGCAGCTTCGGACAGGGTTTTTTCTCTGGGGCCAACGTCCTGACTTTC.

The chain carries TRBV7-2 and TRBJ1-2; no reliable D call. V was pared by 4 bases and J by 0 bases, with 15 bases between. Germline V gene data show CDR1 as SGHTA and CDR2 as FQGNSA. The CDR3 covers 16 residues. The CDR3 DNA reads TGTGCCAGCAGCTCGAGGCGGGAGTTAGCTAACTATGGCTACACCTTC. Translating gives CASSSRRELANYGYTF.

This clonotype has a handful of counts. The V gene is TRBV5-1, the J gene TRBJ1-1; 7 bases line up with TRBD1. Germline trimming cut 2 bases from V and 7 bases from J; bases unmatched to any gene: 5. The V gene's germline CDR1 is SGHRS and CDR2 YFSETQ. This CDR3 has 13 amino acids. CDR3 sequence reads: CASSFNRGGEAFF. CDR3 DNA sequence: TGCGCCAGCAGCTTTAACAGGGGCGGTGAAGCTTTCTTT.

This clonotype occurred a few times. V gene TRBV4-1 combines with J gene TRBJ2-7, with TRBD1 matching 9 bases. The CDR3 has 13 amino acids. In germline, CDR1 is MGHRA, CDR2 YSYEKL. The J segment lost 7 bases and the V segment lost 5 bases, leaving 6 bases of the junction unmatched. DNA for the CDR3: TGCGCCAGCAGCTCCGGGACAGGGCGTGAGCAGTACTTC. The encoded protein is CASSSGTGREQYF.

The rearrangement links TRBV7-8 to TRBJ2-1, with D unclear. The CDR3 is made up of 15 amino acids. Germline V gives CDR1 SGHVS, CDR2 FQNEAQ. V dropped 1 base and J dropped 5 bases, with 12 bases sitting between them. This chain's CDR3 is CASSLGVKGHNEQFF. CDR3 sequence (DNA): TGTGCCAGCAGCTTAGGCGTGAAGGGCCACAATGAGCAGTTCTTC.

This clonotype turned up a few times. The V and J genes are TRBV4-3 and TRBJ2-1; possible D gene TRBD2, 5 bases. V was trimmed by 0 bases and J by 9 bases, leaving 12 bases between them. The V gene's germline CDR1 is LGHNA and CDR2 YSLEER. The CDR3 runs 14 residues. CDR3 DNA sequence: TGCGCCAGCAGCCAAGATAGAACTAGTGGTGAGCAGTTCTTC. It translates to CASSQDRTSGEQFF.

This clonotype showed up just a few times. This chain links TRBV6-6 with TRBJ1-4, with D maybe TRBD1 (5 bases). Looked up from germline, CDR1 is MNHNY and CDR2 is SVGAGI (reference sequence). The CDR3 is 14 amino acids. V was cut by 7 bases and J by 11 bases, with 20 bases left in between. This CDR3 is CASTTSWGEVKLFF. The CDR3, as DNA: TGTGCCAGCACCACCAGTTGGGGGGAGGTCAAACTGTTTTTT.

Ten or more counts support this clonotype. V gene TRBV3-1 combines with J gene TRBJ1-4; 7 bases are shared with TRBD1. Germline loops: CDR1 LGHDT, CDR2 YNNKEL (reference sequence). The CDR3 extends over 14 amino acids. With 5 bases clipped from V and 8 bases from J, the junction kept 8 bases outside the gene matches. The CDR3 nucleotides are TGTGCCAGCAGCTTGACAGGGTACTACGAAAAACTGTTTTTT. The encoded protein is CASSLTGYYEKLFF.

The chain recombines TRBV30 with TRBJ1-3, with 7 nucleotides matching TRBD1. The CDR3 has 16 amino acids. With 3 bases clipped from V and 0 bases from J, the junction kept 8 bases outside the gene matches. Looked up from germline, CDR1 is GTSNPN and CDR2 is SVGIG (reference sequence). The CDR3 DNA sequence: TGTGCCTGGAGGGGCCTCAGGGGGAACTCTGGAAACACCATATATTTT. Translation: CAWRGLRGNSGNTIYF.

This chain joins TRBV20-1 and TRBJ2-7; 10 nucleotides line up with TRBD1. In germline, CDR1 is DFQATT, CDR2 SNEGSKA (reference sequence). The CDR3 extends over 14 amino acids. Trimming removed 5 bases from V and 6 bases from J; junction bases left unmatched: 10. As DNA, the CDR3 is TGCAGTGCTCCCGGGACAGGGGTTTACGGCGAGCAGTACGTC. It specifies CSAPGTGVYGEQYV.

This clonotype showed up just a few times. The V gene is TRBV5-1, the J gene TRBJ1-4, with 9 positions matching TRBD1. CDR1 is SGHRS and CDR2 is YFSETQ in the germline V gene. V gave up 4 bases and J gave up 8 bases; unmatched junction bases: 18. This CDR3 has 18 residues. The CDR3, as DNA: TGCGCCAGCAGCGTCCGGGACAGGGCTTACCCGAATGAGGAAAAACTGTTTTTT. Encoded protein: CASSVRDRAYPNEEKLFF.

This chain joins TRBV12-3 or TRBV12-4 and TRBJ2-1; 8 nucleotides match TRBD1. This CDR3 contains 14 residues. After removal of 3 bases from V and 7 bases from J, the junction contained 5 bases not matched to a gene. In nucleotides, the CDR3 is TGTGCCAGCAGTTTTGGACAGGGAGTTAATGAGCAGTTCTTC. Its translation: CASSFGQGVNEQFF.

This clonotype was seen only a few times. This chain links TRBV4-3 with TRBJ2-1, with D hard to call. Germline V gives CDR1 LGHNA, CDR2 YSLEER. Trimming shortened V by 0 bases and J by 11 bases, and 11 bases separated the two germline ends. This CDR3 has 13 amino acids. CDR3 in DNA: TGCGCCAGCAGCCAAGATTCATGGGTGAAGCAGTTCTTC. This sequence encodes CASSQDSWVKQFF.

The chain carries TRBV4-3 and TRBJ2-2; no clear D gene. The V end lost 0 bases, the J end lost 4 bases, and 9 bases lay between the germline ends. This CDR3 contains 15 residues. Per germline, CDR1 LGHNA and CDR2 YSLEER. As DNA, the CDR3 is TGCGCCAGCAGCCAAGAGGTCCTGGGCACCGGGGAGCTGTTTTTT. Translated, it gives CASSQEVLGTGELFF.

This clonotype was recorded many times. The chain is built from TRBV7-9 and TRBJ2-3; D is perhaps TRBD2 (5 bases). CDR3 length: 14 residues. CDR1 is SEHNR, CDR2 FQNEAQ, per germline (reference sequence). V shed 5 bases and J shed 2 bases, with 11 bases lying between them. The DNA for the CDR3 is TGTGCCAGCAGCCCCGGGGTTAACACAGATACGCAGTATTTT. This translates into CASSPGVNTDTQYF.